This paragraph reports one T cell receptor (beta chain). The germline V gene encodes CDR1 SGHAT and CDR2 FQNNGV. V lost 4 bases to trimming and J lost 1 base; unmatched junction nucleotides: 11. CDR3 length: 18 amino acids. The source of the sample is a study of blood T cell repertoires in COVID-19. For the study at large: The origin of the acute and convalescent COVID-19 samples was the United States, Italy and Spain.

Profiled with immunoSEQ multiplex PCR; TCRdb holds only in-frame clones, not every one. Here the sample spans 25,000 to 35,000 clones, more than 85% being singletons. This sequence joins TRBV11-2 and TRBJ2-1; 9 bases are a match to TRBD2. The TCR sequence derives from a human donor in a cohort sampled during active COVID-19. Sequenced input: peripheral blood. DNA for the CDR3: TGTGCCAGCAGCTCAAGCGGGAGGTCGTCGAGTTCCTACAATGAGCAGTTCTTC. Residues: CASSSSGRSSSSYNEQFF.